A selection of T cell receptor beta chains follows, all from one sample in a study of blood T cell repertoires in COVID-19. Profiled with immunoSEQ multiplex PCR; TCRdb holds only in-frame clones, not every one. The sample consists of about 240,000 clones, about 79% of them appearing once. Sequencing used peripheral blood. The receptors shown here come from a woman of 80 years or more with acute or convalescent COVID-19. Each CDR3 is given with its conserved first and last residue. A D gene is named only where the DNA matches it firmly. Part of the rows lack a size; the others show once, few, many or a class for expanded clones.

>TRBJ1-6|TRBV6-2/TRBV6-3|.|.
TGTGCCAGCAGTTACGGGAGTCTCAGCGGGGATTCACCCCTCCACTTT
CASSYGSLSGDSPLHF
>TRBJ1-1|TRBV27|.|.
TGTGCCAGCAGTCGGGGAACTGAAGCTTTCTTT
CASSRGTEAFF
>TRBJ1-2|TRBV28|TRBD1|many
TGTGCCAGCCGCCGTCCCGGGACAGGGATGGTCTACACCTTC
CASRRPGTGMVYTF
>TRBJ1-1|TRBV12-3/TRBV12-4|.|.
TGTGCCAGCAGTTGGGGCAGGAACACTGAAGCTTTCTTT
CASSWGRNTEAFF
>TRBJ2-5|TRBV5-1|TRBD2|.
TGCGCCAGTATACTAGCGGGCCAAGAGACCCAGTACTTC
CASILAGQETQYF
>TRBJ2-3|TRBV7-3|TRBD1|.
TGTGCCAGCAGCTTAACCGACAGGGGGCTCGACACAGATACGCAGTATTTT
CASSLTDRGLDTDTQYF
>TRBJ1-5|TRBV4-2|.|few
TGTGCCAGCAGCCAAGAATGGGCTAGCAATCAGCCCCAGCATTTT
CASSQEWASNQPQHF
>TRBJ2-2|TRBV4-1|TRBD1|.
TGCGCCAGCAGCCCGGACCCGACAGGGGGGAACACCGGGGAGCTGTTTTTT
CASSPDPTGGNTGELFF
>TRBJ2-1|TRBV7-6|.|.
TGTGCCAGCAGCCCCCCGGGGTGGAATGAGCAGTTCTTC
CASSPPGWNEQFF
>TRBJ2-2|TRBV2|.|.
TGTGCCAGCAGTGTTATCGAGGTGAACACCGGGGAGCTGTTTTTT
CASSVIEVNTGELFF
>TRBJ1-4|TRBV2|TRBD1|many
TGTGCCAGCAGTAGACAGGGAAATGAAAAACTGTTTTTT
CASSRQGNEKLFF
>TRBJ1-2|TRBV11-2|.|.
TGTGCCAGCAGCTTAGAGGCCGGGAGCTACTATGGCTACACCTTC
CASSLEAGSYYGYTF
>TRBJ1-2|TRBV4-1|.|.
TGCGCCAGCAGCCAAGCTTCGACCGCCGGGACTAACTATGGCTACACCTTC
CASSQASTAGTNYGYTF
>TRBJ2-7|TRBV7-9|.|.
TGTGCCAGCAGCCCGCCCTTGACGGGGGAGCAGTACTTC
CASSPPLTGEQYF
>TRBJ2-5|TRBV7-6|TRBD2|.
TGTGCCAGCAGCTTAGATCGGGGGGAGGGAGAGACCCAGTACTTC
CASSLDRGEGETQYF
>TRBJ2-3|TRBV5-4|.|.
TGTGCCAGCACTATCGGGGGACGAGGCACAGATACGCAGTATTTT
CASTIGGRGTDTQYF
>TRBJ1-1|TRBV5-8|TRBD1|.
TGTGCCAGCAGCCGGCTAACTGGGACAGGGAACACTGAAGCTTTCTTT
CASSRLTGTGNTEAFF
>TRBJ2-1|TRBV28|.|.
TGTGCCAGCAGTTTATTACTGACAGGTTGGTTCTTC
CASSLLLTGWFF
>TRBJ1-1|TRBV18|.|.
TGTGCCAGCTCACCCTTCAGCGAAAACACTGAAGCTTTCTTT
CASSPFSENTEAFF
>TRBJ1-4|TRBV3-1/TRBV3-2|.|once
TGTGCCAGCAGCCAAGCCCGGGGAACTAATGAAAAACTGTTTTTT
CASSQARGTNEKLFF
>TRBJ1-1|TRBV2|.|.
TGTGCCAGCAGTGAGGTGCTGCCCGGCACTGAAGCTTTCTTT
CASSEVLPGTEAFF
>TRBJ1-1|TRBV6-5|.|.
TGTGCCAGCAGTTACGGGCGGGGGGAAGAAGCTTTCTTT
CASSYGRGEEAFF
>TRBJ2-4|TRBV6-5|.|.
TGTGCCAGCAGCCCACCCGGGACAATCAACATTCAGTACTTC
CASSPPGTINIQYF
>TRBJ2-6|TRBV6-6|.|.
TGTGCCAGCAGTAGGAGCTCTGGGGCCAACGTCCTGACTTTC
CASSRSSGANVLTF
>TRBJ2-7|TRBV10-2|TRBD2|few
TGCGCCAGCAGCCCGATGGGACTAGTGAACTACGAGCAGTACTTC
CASSPMGLVNYEQYF
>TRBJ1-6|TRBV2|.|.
TGTGCCAGCGCGCTGACCAGGGATCGCTCCTATAATTCACCCCTCCACTTT
CASALTRDRSYNSPLHF
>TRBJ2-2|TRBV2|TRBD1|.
TGTGCCAGCACCGGGACAGCGTCAACCGGGGAGCTGTTTTTT
CASTGTASTGELFF
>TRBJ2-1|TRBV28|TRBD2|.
TGTGCCAGCAGTTTGACGGGGGGGAGGAATGAGCAGTTCTTC
CASSLTGGRNEQFF
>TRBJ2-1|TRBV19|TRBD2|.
TGTGCCAGTAGTATATCTAGCGGGGGACACTACAATGAGCAGTTCTTC
CASSISSGGHYNEQFF
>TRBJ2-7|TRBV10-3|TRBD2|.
TGTGCCATCAGTGGAAGCGGGGGACGGAGCGAGCAGTACTTC
CAISGSGGRSEQYF
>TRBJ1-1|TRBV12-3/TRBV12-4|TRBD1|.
TGTGCCAGCAGTTTAAGTGGGACAGGTGAAGCTTTCTTT
CASSLSGTGEAFF
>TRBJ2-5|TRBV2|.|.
TGTGCCAGCAGTGAGCGCAGGGAAGAGACCCAGTACTTC
CASSERREETQYF
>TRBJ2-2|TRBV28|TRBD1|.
TGTGCCAGCAGTCCCGGCAGGGGGTACACCGGGGAGCTGTTTTTT
CASSPGRGYTGELFF
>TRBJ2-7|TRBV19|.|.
TGTGCCAGTAGTATAGGGGCGACTACCTCCTACGAGCAGTACTTC
CASSIGATTSYEQYF
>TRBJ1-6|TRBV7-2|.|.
TGTGCCAGCAGCCCCCCAGGAATGAATTCACCCCTCCACTTT
CASSPPGMNSPLHF
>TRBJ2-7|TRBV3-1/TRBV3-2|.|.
TGTGCCAGCAGCCGTCAGACTAGGTCCGCCGAGCAGTACTTC
CASSRQTRSAEQYF
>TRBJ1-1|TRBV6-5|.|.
TGTGCCAGCAGTTCCGGGGGGCGGATATTGAACACTGAAGCTTTCTTT
CASSSGGRILNTEAFF
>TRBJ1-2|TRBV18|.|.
TGTGCCAGCTCACCAAACAGGGACTATGGCTACACCTTC
CASSPNRDYGYTF
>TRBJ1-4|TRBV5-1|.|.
TGCGCCAGCAGTTCCCAGGGTTTGGGGGGAGAAAAACTGTTTTTT
CASSSQGLGGEKLFF
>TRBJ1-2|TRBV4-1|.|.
TGCGCCAGCAGCCAGGGGGGGATGCCTTCTGGAAGTTGGGGGTTCGGCTACACCTTC
CASSQGGMPSGSWGFGYTF
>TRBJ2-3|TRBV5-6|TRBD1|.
TGTGCCAGCAGCTGGGCCAGGGGGTACACAGATACGCAGTATTTT
CASSWARGYTDTQYF
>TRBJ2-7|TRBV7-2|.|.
TGTGCCAGCAGCCCCCACCCCAGCGGATCATACGAGCAGTACTTC
CASSPHPSGSYEQYF
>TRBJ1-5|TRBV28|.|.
TGTGCCACCACTTCGGGGGTTAGCAATCAGCCCCAGCATTTT
CATTSGVSNQPQHF
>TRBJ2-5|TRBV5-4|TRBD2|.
TGTGCCAGCTCCCCGGGGACTAGCGGGGGAATAGAAGAGACCCAGTACTTC
CASSPGTSGGIEETQYF
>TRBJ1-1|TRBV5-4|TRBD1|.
TGTGTATATCGGGCAGGGGGGACGGACACTGAAGCTTTCTTT
CVYRAGGTDTEAFF
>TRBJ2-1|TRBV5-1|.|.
TGCGCCAGCAGCTTGGACCTGAACAGGGCCTACAATGAGCAGTTCTTC
CASSLDLNRAYNEQFF
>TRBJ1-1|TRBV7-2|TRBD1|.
TGTGCCAGCACCCTTACAGGGGGCACTGAAGCTTTCTTT
CASTLTGGTEAFF
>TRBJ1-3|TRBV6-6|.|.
TGTGCCAGCAGTCACAGTGGAAACACCATATATTTT
CASSHSGNTIYF